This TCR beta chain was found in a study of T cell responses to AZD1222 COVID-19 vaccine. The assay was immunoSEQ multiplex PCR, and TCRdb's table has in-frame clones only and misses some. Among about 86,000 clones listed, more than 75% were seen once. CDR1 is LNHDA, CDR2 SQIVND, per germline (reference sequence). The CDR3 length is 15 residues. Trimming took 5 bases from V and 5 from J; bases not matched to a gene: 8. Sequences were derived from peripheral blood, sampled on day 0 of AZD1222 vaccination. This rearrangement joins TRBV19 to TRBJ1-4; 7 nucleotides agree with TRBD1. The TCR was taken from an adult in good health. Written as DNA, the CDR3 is TGTGCCAGTAGTGGGATGACAGGGCGGAATGAAAAACTGTTTTTT. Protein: CASSGMTGRNEKLFF.